A selection of T cell receptor beta chains follows, all from one sample in a study of Ad26.COV2.S vaccination and SARS-CoV-2 variants. Method: immunoSEQ multiplex PCR; TCRdb's copy keeps in-frame clones and lacks some. The sample includes about half a million clones, 89% of them seen just once. The material sequenced was peripheral blood, taken in a trial of Ad26.COV2.S vaccine versus placebo. All receptors derive from a person aged 18-60 years who received the Ad26.COV2.S COVID-19 vaccine or a placebo. Both conserved end residues are part of each CDR3. A D gene is named only where the DNA matches it firmly. Where a row states a size, it is once, few, many or the class of an expanded clone; other rows omit it.

clone_size d_call j_call v_call cdr3_aa cdr3_nt
once TRBD2 TRBJ2-1 TRBV19 CASSITSGGAGEQFF TGTGCCAGTAGTATCACTAGCGGGGGGGCGGGTGAGCAGTTCTTC
- TRBD2 TRBJ2-1 TRBV30 CAWSVSRTSGGYNEQFF TGTGCCTGGAGTGTAAGTCGTACTAGCGGGGGCTACAATGAGCAGTTCTTC
- - TRBJ2-3 TRBV15 CATSRGWARTQYF TGTGCCACCAGCAGAGGATGGGCGAGAACGCAGTATTTT
- - TRBJ2-7 TRBV18 CASSRTDYEQYF TGTGCCAGCTCACGGACAGACTACGAGCAGTACTTC
- - TRBJ1-6 TRBV19 CASSYDGGSPLHF TGTGCCAGTAGTTACGATGGTGGTTCACCCCTCCACTTT
- - TRBJ2-6 TRBV18 CATGASLSGANVLTF TGTGCCACCGGCGCCTCCCTCTCTGGGGCCAACGTCCTGACTTTC
- - TRBJ2-1 TRBV15 CATSAGGGGPYNEQFF TGTGCCACCAGCGCCGGCGGAGGGGGCCCCTACAATGAGCAGTTCTTC
once - TRBJ1-1 TRBV6-1 CASSEEGHWATEAFF TGTGCCAGCAGTGAAGAGGGACATTGGGCCACTGAAGCTTTCTTT
- TRBD1 TRBJ1-4 TRBV2 CASSVGLRTGGTSREKLFF TGTGCCAGCAGTGTGGGTCTCCGGACAGGGGGCACCTCGAGGGAAAAACTGTTTTTT
- - TRBJ2-2 TRBV5-6 CASSLARDFGGELFF TGTGCCAGCAGCTTGGCGCGGGACTTCGGCGGGGAGCTGTTTTTT
few TRBD2 TRBJ2-7 TRBV5-4 CASRPTSGAYEQYF TGTGCCAGCAGGCCGACTAGCGGGGCCTACGAGCAGTACTTC
- - TRBJ2-7 TRBV5-8 CASSLKQPYEQYF TGTGCCAGCAGCTTGAAACAACCCTACGAGCAGTACTTC
- - TRBJ1-2 TRBV19 CASSIWRAPDGYTF TGTGCCAGTAGTATTTGGCGGGCTCCGGATGGCTACACCTTC
once - TRBJ2-5 TRBV19 CASSRYSGGIQETQYF TGTGCCAGTAGTAGGTATAGCGGAGGTATCCAAGAGACCCAGTACTTC
once - TRBJ1-2 TRBV5-1 CASSLGGANYGYTF TGCGCCAGCAGCCTAGGCGGAGCTAACTATGGCTACACCTTC
- - TRBJ2-2 TRBV5-1 CASSSSALTGELFF TGCGCCAGCAGCTCCTCGGCCCTCACCGGGGAGCTGTTTTTT
- - TRBJ1-2 TRBV10-2 CASKNQGIGYGYTF TGCGCCAGCAAAAACCAGGGGATAGGCTATGGCTACACCTTC
- TRBD1 TRBJ2-1 TRBV5-1 CASSQTGRSGEQFF TGCGCCAGCAGCCAGACAGGGCGTTCCGGGGAGCAGTTCTTC
- - TRBJ2-7 TRBV10-3 CAISPGVHEQYF TGTGCCATCAGTCCAGGGGTCCACGAGCAGTACTTC
once - TRBJ2-1 TRBV4-2 CASSQVQGPSTIPFVSEQFF TGTGCCAGCAGCCAAGTCCAGGGACCGTCTACAATCCCCTTTGTAAGTGAGCAGTTCTTC
- - TRBJ2-5 TRBV7-8 CASSLLGPRAQETQYF TGTGCCAGCAGCCTCCTGGGTCCCAGGGCCCAAGAGACCCAGTACTTC
few TRBD1 TRBJ2-7 TRBV3-1/TRBV3-2 CASSQPGQNYEQYF TGTGCCAGCAGCCAACCGGGACAGAACTACGAGCAGTACTTC
many - TRBJ2-7 TRBV6-1 CASSEEGESREQYF TGTGCCAGCAGTGAAGAAGGGGAAAGTCGCGAGCAGTACTTC